The 20 T cell receptor beta chains reported below all come from one sample, sequenced in a study of shared clonotypes between healthy human individuals. The assay was immunoSEQ multiplex PCR, and TCRdb's table has in-frame clones only and misses some. The profile covers roughly 640,000 clones, with 74% appearing a single time and around 1.6% taken by the ten largest. Specimen: memory CD4+ T cells sorted from blood. The sample's subset: CD45RA-negative fraction. The receptors derive from a woman between 25 and 40 years old in good health.

On this clone: This specimen includes other DNA sequences encoding the same CDR3. The chain recombines TRBV9 with TRBJ2-7, with D unresolved. The V gene lost 0 bases and the J gene lost 0 bases, with 7 bases spanning the gap. The CDR3 has 14 residues. Germline values: CDR1 SGDLS, CDR2 YYNGEE. The CDR3 DNA sequence: TGTGCCAGCAGCGTAGGTCCGAGCTCCTACGAGCAGTACTTC. It specifies CASSVGPSSYEQYF.

CDR3 bases: TGTGCCAGCAGTTTCGGGGGGCTGAGCACAGATACGCAGTATTTT. Residues: CASSFGGLSTDTQYF. The rearrangement links TRBV28 to TRBJ2-3; maybe TRBD2 (7 bases). This CDR3 has 15 amino acids. The V gene lost 3 bases and the J gene lost 0 bases, with 10 bases spanning the gap. Germline V CDR1 and CDR2: MDHEN, SYDVKM.

The V call is TRBV28, the J call TRBJ1-1; tentatively, D is TRBD1 (6 bases). The CDR3 spans 15 residues. Trimming removed 6 bases at V and 0 bases at J, with 14 bases between. Germline V gene lookup returns CDR1 MDHEN and CDR2 SYDVKM. CDR3 region: CASRRRRQVNTEAFF. For the CDR3, the DNA is TGTGCCAGCAGAAGGAGGCGACAGGTGAACACTGAAGCTTTCTTT.

On this clone itself: Being one base from a much bigger clone, this may be a read error. Other DNA variants within this sample encode the same CDR3. The rearrangement joins TRBV2 to TRBJ2-5; 12 bases are shared with TRBD2. This CDR3 has 15 amino acids. Germline V lookup: CDR1 SNHLY, CDR2 FYNNEI. After removal of 2 bases from V and 2 bases from J, the junction contained 0 bases not matched to a gene. The CDR3 sequence is CASSELAGGQETQYF. The CDR3 DNA sequence: TGTGCCAGCAGTGAACTAGCGGGAGGGCAAGAGACCCAGTACTTC. Filled out from reference TRBV2 and TRBJ2-5, the complete variable domain reads EPEVTQTPSHQVTQMGQEVILRCVPISNHLYFYWYRQILGQKVEFLVSFYNNEISEKSEIFDDQFSVERPDGSNFTLKIRSTKLEDSAMYFCASSELAGGQETQYFGPGTRLLVL.

This clone has just a few counts. The chain carries TRBV27 and TRBJ2-7, with TRBD2 matching over 9 bases. J was trimmed by 5 bases and V by 2 bases; bases with no gene match: 7. Germline V gene sequence: CDR1 MNHEY, CDR2 SMNVEV (reference sequence). The CDR3 covers 15 residues. CDR3 DNA: TGTGCCAGCAGTTTAGGGGCTAGCGGGAAAAACGAGCAGTACTTC. This codes for CASSLGASGKNEQYF.

V gene TRBV6-5 combines with J gene TRBJ2-5; a weak D match, TRBD1 (6 bases). The CDR3 is 15 residues long. V dropped 6 bases and J dropped 0 bases, with 14 bases sitting between them. In germline, CDR1 is MNHEY, CDR2 SVGAGI. The CDR3 protein is CASRRTVDNQETQYF. The CDR3 DNA reads as TGTGCCAGCAGGAGGACAGTCGATAACCAAGAGACCCAGTACTTC.

This rearrangement joins TRBV18 to TRBJ2-1; D is undetermined. The germline V and J ends were trimmed by 2 bases and 13 bases, with 12 bases remaining between them. The CDR3 is 12 amino acids. Germline CDR1 KGHSH, CDR2 LQKENI. CDR3: CASSPGARGQFF. For the CDR3, the DNA is TGTGCCAGCTCACCAGGAGCGAGAGGACAGTTCTTC.

Concerning this clone itself: This specimen includes other DNA sequences encoding the same CDR3. The gene calls are TRBV19 and TRBJ2-7; 9 bases match TRBD2. Germline lookup yields CDR1 LNHDA and CDR2 SQIVND (reference sequence). The trim removed 1 base at V and 1 base at J, leaving 2 bases unmatched. The CDR3 consists of 15 residues. The DNA for the CDR3 is TGTGCCAGTAGTATAGGGACTAGCGCTTCCTACGAGCAGTACTTC. It specifies CASSIGTSASYEQYF.

Turning to this clone: A much larger clone lies one base from this, so it may be a read error. The rearrangement links TRBV2 to TRBJ2-1, with D unclear. In germline, CDR1 is SNHLY, CDR2 FYNNEI. V was cut by 4 bases and J by 5 bases, with 3 bases left in between. CDR3 length: 11 amino acids. Written as DNA, the CDR3 is TGTGCCAGCAGTGTTCACAATGAGCAGTTCTTC. Translation gives CASSVHNEQFF.

The chain uses TRBV6-1 and TRBJ2-7, with 8 positions matching TRBD1. V shed 3 bases, J shed 2 bases, and the junction held 3 bases outside the gene matches. This CDR3 comprises 14 residues. The germline CDR1 and CDR2 sequences are MNHNS and SASEGT. The chain's CDR3 is CASSDSTGAYEQYF. CDR3 sequence (DNA): TGTGCCAGCAGTGATTCGACAGGGGCCTACGAGCAGTACTTC.

The V and J genes are TRBV5-6 and TRBJ1-1; 9 bases agree with TRBD1. Germline V gives CDR1 SGHDT, CDR2 YYEEEE. The ends lost 6 bases at V and 3 bases at J; junction bases unmatched: 9. The CDR3 length is 15 residues. The CDR3 here is CASNRSGQGDTEAFF. The CDR3 nucleotides read TGTGCCAGCAACCGATCGGGACAGGGAGACACTGAAGCTTTCTTT.

The CDR3 reads CASSYSQGGNEQYF. The CDR3 DNA reads as TGTGCCAGCAGTTATAGCCAGGGGGGCAACGAGCAGTACTTC. V is TRBV6-6 and J is TRBJ2-7, with D tentatively TRBD1 (7 bases). Germline CDR1 and CDR2: MNHNY and SVGAGI (reference sequence). The CDR3 extends over 14 amino acids. Trimming removed 3 bases from V and 5 bases from J, with 14 bases in between.

The V call is TRBV11-2, the J call TRBJ2-7; D call uncertain. V lost 5 bases to trimming and J lost 4 bases, with 12 bases between them. The CDR3 is 13 amino acids. Germline V gene lookup returns CDR1 SGHAT and CDR2 FQNNGV. CDR3 bases: TGTGCCAGCAGCGACCAGCCGATGTACGAGCAGTACTTC. Amino acids: CASSDQPMYEQYF.

The genes are TRBV28 and TRBJ2-7; 8 bases align to TRBD2. J gave up 4 bases and V 6 bases, and 8 bases lay outside the gene matches. The CDR3 consists of 14 residues. Germline loops: CDR1 MDHEN, CDR2 SYDVKM. In DNA form, the CDR3 reads TGTGCCAGCAGCTACCTCGGCGGGAGGTACGAGCAGTACTTC. It is translated as CASSYLGGRYEQYF.

This chain uses TRBV19 with TRBJ1-1, with D tentatively TRBD1 (6 bases). CDR1 and CDR2 from the germline V gene are LNHDA and SQIVND (reference sequence). V lost 7 bases and J 1 base, leaving 13 bases between the germline ends. The CDR3 covers 14 residues. In nucleotides, the CDR3 is TGTGCCAGTACCCCCACGGACAGGAACACTGAAGCTTTCTTT. It specifies CASTPTDRNTEAFF.

The V call is TRBV2, the J call TRBJ2-5; 7 bases align to TRBD2. The V and J ends lost 4 bases and 5 bases, in that order; junction bases with no gene match: 4. Germline assignment: CDR1 SNHLY and CDR2 FYNNEI. This CDR3 has 13 amino acids. The CDR3 loop is CASSANGRETQYF. DNA for the CDR3: TGTGCCAGCAGTGCAAACGGGAGGGAGACCCAGTACTTC.

V and J are TRBV28 and TRBJ2-1, with 8 bases lining up with TRBD1. The J segment lost 6 bases and the V segment lost 6 bases, leaving 7 bases of the junction unmatched. This CDR3 has 14 amino acids. Germline V gene lookup returns CDR1 MDHEN and CDR2 SYDVKM. CDR3 DNA sequence: TGTGCCAGCAGCCTGAGACAGGGGACCAATGAGCAGTTCTTC. It encodes CASSLRQGTNEQFF.

This clone was seen a single time. The chain has TRBV7-2 and TRBJ2-1; the D gene is possibly TRBD2 (6 bases). The V gene's germline CDR1 is SGHTA and CDR2 FQGNSA. V lost 3 bases, J lost 9 bases, and 12 bases lay in between. The CDR3 consists of 13 residues. CDR3 residues: CASSLTLGLEQFF. The CDR3, as DNA: TGTGCCAGCAGCTTGACACTGGGACTTGAGCAGTTCTTC.

This clone has a handful of counts. The rearrangement uses TRBV28 and TRBJ2-7, with TRBD2 matching 7 bases. Unmatched junction bases numbered 6, after V lost 3 bases and J lost 4 bases. The V gene's germline CDR1 is MDHEN and CDR2 SYDVKM. CDR3 length: 14 amino acids. This chain's CDR3 is CASSFGGSRYEQYF. The CDR3 nucleotides are TGTGCCAGCAGTTTCGGCGGGAGTCGGTACGAGCAGTACTTC.

This clone was seen once. V and J are TRBV27 and TRBJ2-5, with TRBD2 as a possible D gene (6 bases). The J call may not be correct, given that the DNA end is closer to TRBJ2-7. Germline CDR1 MNHEY, CDR2 SMNVEV (reference sequence). The CDR3 contains 16 residues. The CDR3 DNA reads TGTGCCAGCAGTCCCCTTAGCGCGGGGAGCTCCTACGAGCAGTACTTC. It translates to CASSPLSAGSSYEQYF.